This is a list of T cell receptor beta chains from one sample in a study of blood T cell repertoires in COVID-19. Profiling relied on immunoSEQ multiplex PCR, and the TCRdb table lists in-frame clones only, not all of them. There are about 360,000 clones in the sample; around 84% occur only once, and 2.5% to 3.5% lies in the top ten. Specimen: peripheral blood. These receptors were taken from a human donor in a cohort sampled during active COVID-19. CDR3s include the opening cysteine and the closing phenylalanine or tryptophan. The D gene is left open where the match is weak. The size entry is marked missing in some rows and otherwise reads once, few, many or a size class.

>TRBV10-2|TRBJ2-2|.|.
CASSEQGGGTLFF
TGCGCCAGCAGTGAACAGGGCGGGGGCACGCTGTTTTTT
>TRBV6-5|TRBJ2-7|.|TRBD1
CASSIGDRGYEQYF
TGTGCCAGCAGTATTGGGGACAGGGGCTACGAGCAGTACTTC
>TRBV5-1|TRBJ1-2|.|TRBD1
CASSLRQGADYGYTF
TGCGCCAGCAGCTTGCGGCAGGGGGCCGACTATGGCTACACCTTC
>TRBV7-3|TRBJ2-2|.|TRBD1
CASSTGGGGELFF
TGTGCCAGCAGCACAGGGGGCGGAGGGGAGCTGTTTTTT
>TRBV3-1/TRBV3-2|TRBJ2-2|.|.
CASSHGHQPGTGELFF
TGTGCCAGCAGCCACGGACACCAACCTGGCACCGGGGAGCTGTTTTTT
>TRBV11-2|TRBJ2-3|.|.
CASSLEVGGQYF
TGTGCCAGCAGCTTAGAAGTGGGAGGGCAGTATTTT
>TRBV5-1|TRBJ2-6|once|.
CASSSQVAGANVLTF
TGCGCCAGCAGCTCGCAGGTGGCTGGGGCCAACGTCCTGACTTTC
>TRBV15|TRBJ2-1|once|TRBD2
CATSRDTPLAGGPEFF
TGTGCCACCAGCAGAGATACCCCCTTAGCGGGAGGGCCGGAATTCTTC
>TRBV4-1|TRBJ2-5|.|TRBD1
CASSQLGTDEYQETQYF
TGCGCCAGCAGCCAACTTGGGACAGACGAGTACCAAGAGACCCAGTACTTC
>TRBV19|TRBJ2-2|.|TRBD1
CARPGTGGWVWPGELFF
TGTGCCAGGCCCGGGACAGGGGGCTGGGTGTGGCCCGGGGAGCTGTTTTTT
>TRBV27|TRBJ1-2|.|TRBD1
CASTPPGQGALWGGYTF
TGTGCCAGCACCCCCCCGGGACAGGGGGCCCTTTGGGGAGGCTACACCTTC
>TRBV6-5|TRBJ2-1|.|.
CATGIGLREQFF
TGTGCCACCGGGATAGGGCTAAGGGAGCAGTTCTTC
>TRBV10-2|TRBJ1-1|.|TRBD1
CASSEGDRDEAFF
TGCGCCAGCAGTGAAGGGGACAGGGATGAAGCTTTCTTT
>TRBV5-1|TRBJ2-7|.|.
CASTSGDIPYEQYF
TGCGCCAGCACGAGCGGGGACATACCCTACGAGCAGTACTTC
>TRBV29-1|TRBJ2-3|.|.
CSVGSRGVGADTQYF
TGCAGCGTTGGGTCGAGAGGCGTTGGCGCAGATACGCAGTATTTT
>TRBV5-1|TRBJ2-7|.|TRBD2
CASSLYGGLAETGRSYEQYF
TGCGCCAGCAGCTTGTACGGGGGACTAGCGGAGACCGGCAGGTCCTACGAGCAGTACTTC
>TRBV19|TRBJ2-2|.|.
CASSIDGAGMTGELFF
TGTGCCAGTAGTATAGATGGCGCGGGCATGACCGGGGAGCTGTTTTTT
>TRBV5-4|TRBJ1-1|.|.
CASSFRTESTEAFF
TGTGCCAGCAGCTTCCGCACAGAAAGCACTGAAGCTTTCTTT
>TRBV19|TRBJ1-1|.|TRBD1
CASSLQQGAVTEAFF
TGTGCCAGTAGTCTGCAACAGGGGGCCGTAACTGAAGCTTTCTTT
>TRBV9|TRBJ2-3|.|TRBD2
CASSSGTSGAEGTDTQYF
TGTGCCAGCAGCTCCGGGACTAGCGGGGCGGAGGGCACAGATACGCAGTATTTT
>TRBV7-9|TRBJ2-2|.|.
CASSLELSPGELFF
TGTGCCAGCAGCTTAGAACTGTCCCCCGGGGAGCTGTTTTTT
>TRBV3-1/TRBV3-2|TRBJ2-3|.|TRBD2
CASSQESSSGATDTQYF
TGTGCCAGCAGCCAAGAGTCTAGTAGCGGGGCCACAGATACGCAGTATTTT
>TRBV5-1|TRBJ2-1|.|TRBD2
CASSSRTGTSGHEQFF
TGCGCCAGCAGCTCCCGGACCGGGACTAGCGGCCATGAGCAGTTCTTC
>TRBV7-2|TRBJ1-2|.|.
CASSSTIGGSGYTF
TGTGCCAGCAGCTCAACCATTGGGGGGTCTGGCTACACCTTC
>TRBV10-3|TRBJ2-1|.|TRBD2
CAISGIAGGPREQFF
TGTGCCATCAGTGGAATAGCGGGAGGGCCGAGGGAGCAGTTCTTC
>TRBV6-5|TRBJ2-7|.|TRBD1
CASTADRGHSYEQYF
TGTGCCAGCACCGCGGACAGGGGCCACTCCTACGAGCAGTACTTC
>TRBV9|TRBJ2-7|.|.
CASSVVKATVSSYEQYF
TGTGCCAGCAGCGTGGTAAAAGCCACAGTTAGCTCCTACGAGCAGTACTTC
>TRBV10-3|TRBJ2-7|.|TRBD2
CAISESTSGGYEQYF
TGTGCCATCAGTGAGTCGACTAGCGGGGGATACGAGCAGTACTTC
>TRBV11-3|TRBJ2-7|once|TRBD1
CASSLGDSPYEQYF
TGTGCCAGCAGCTTGGGGGACAGTCCCTACGAGCAGTACTTC
>TRBV28|TRBJ1-4|.|.
CASSQAGRLFF
TGTGCCAGCAGTCAGGCCGGAAGACTGTTTTTT
>TRBV18|TRBJ1-1|.|TRBD1
CASSPDRARGEAFF
TGTGCCAGCTCACCGGACAGGGCGAGAGGTGAAGCTTTCTTT
>TRBV5-1|TRBJ1-3|once|.
CASSLDSGAAGNTIYF
TGCGCCAGCAGCTTGGATAGTGGGGCTGCTGGAAACACCATATATTTT
>TRBV6-5|TRBJ1-1|.|.
CASSRGNTEAFF
TGTGCCAGCAGCCGGGGAAACACTGAAGCTTTCTTT
>TRBV4-2|TRBJ2-1|few|TRBD1
CASSQDGGTGGDEQFF
TGTGCCAGCAGCCAAGATGGCGGGACAGGGGGCGATGAGCAGTTCTTC
>TRBV5-1|TRBJ1-1|.|.
CASSLDRVRTEAFF
TGCGCCAGCAGCTTGGACAGGGTGAGGACTGAAGCTTTCTTT
>TRBV15|TRBJ2-3|.|.
CATSRDLPQTTDTDTQYF
TGTGCCACCAGCAGAGATCTCCCGCAAACGACTGACACAGATACGCAGTATTTT
>TRBV24-1|TRBJ2-6|.|TRBD1
CATSDPPGQGPTVRYSGANVLTF
TGTGCCACCAGTGATCCACCGGGACAGGGGCCTACCGTTAGATACTCTGGGGCCAACGTCCTGACTTTC